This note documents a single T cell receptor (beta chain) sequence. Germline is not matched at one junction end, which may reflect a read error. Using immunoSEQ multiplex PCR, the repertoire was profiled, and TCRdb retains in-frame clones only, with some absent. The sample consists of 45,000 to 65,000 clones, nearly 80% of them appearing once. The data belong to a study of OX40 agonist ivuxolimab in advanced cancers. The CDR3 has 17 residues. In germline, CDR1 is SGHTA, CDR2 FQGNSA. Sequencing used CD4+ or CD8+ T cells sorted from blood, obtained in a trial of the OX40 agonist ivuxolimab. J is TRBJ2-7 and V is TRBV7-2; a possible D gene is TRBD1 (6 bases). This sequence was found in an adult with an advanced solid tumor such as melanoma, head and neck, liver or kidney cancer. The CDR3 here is CASKKTGRTEPLYEQCF. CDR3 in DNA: TGTGCCAGCAAGAAGACGGGAAGGACAGAACCTCTCTACGAGCAGTGCTTC.